The 27 T cell receptor beta chains listed next were all sequenced from one sample in a study of T cells in Graves' hyperthyroidism and ophthalmopathy. RNA transcripts provided the source from which TCR beta CDR3 regions were amplified. HTBI primers were employed in a first-round RT-PCR of the TCR CDR3. TCRdb re-called the multiplex PCR reads with MiXCR, one entry per CDR3 protein. The sample includes some 600,000 distinct CDR3 sequences, more than 11% of them seen just once. Sequenced sample: blood. These receptor sequences come from a young woman with Graves' hyperthyroidism that later progressed to Graves' ophthalmopathy.

This clonotype has at least ten counts. This chain connects TRBV27 to TRBJ1-6; 7 bases align to TRBD1. CDR1 MNHEY and CDR2 SMNVEV come from the germline V gene (reference sequence). J was trimmed by 7 bases and V by 9 bases; bases with no gene match: 18. The CDR3 covers 17 residues. As DNA, the CDR3 is TGTGCCAGTTGTATCCTCGGCCCACAGGGGAACAATTCACCCCTCCACTTT. Translated: CASCILGPQGNNSPLHF.

This clonotype was seen only once. J is TRBJ1-5 and V is TRBV5-4, with 9 bases aligning to TRBD1. With V trimmed by 3 bases and J by 2 bases, 9 bases remained unmatched. There are 17 residues in the CDR3. CDR1 is SGHNT and CDR2 is YYREEE in the germline V gene (reference sequence). The CDR3: CASSSTGGALGNQPQHF. The CDR3 DNA follows: TGTGCCAGCAGCTCGACAGGGGGGGCACTTGGCAATCAGCCCCAGCATTTT.

This clonotype was seen at least ten times. The V call is TRBV11-3, the J call TRBJ1-3; D gene uncertain. This CDR3 region has 15 residues. Germline V gene data show CDR1 as SGHNT and CDR2 as YENEEA. V lost 3 bases and J lost 2, with 11 bases in between. Here the CDR3 reads CASSLTSLPGNTIYF. The CDR3, as DNA: TGTGCCAGCAGCTTGACGTCGTTACCTGGAAACACCATATATTTT.

This clonotype has just a few counts. A single base separates this from a much larger clone, so it may be a read error. The V call is TRBV20-1, the J call TRBJ2-3; no clear D gene. The length of the CDR3 is 16 residues. Trimming took off 0 bases at V and 4 bases at J, with 17 bases between the two ends. CDR1 is DFQATT, CDR2 SNEGSKA, per germline (reference sequence). The CDR3 loop is CSARDHGAFPPDTQYF. The CDR3 coding sequence is TGCAGTGCTAGAGATCATGGCGCCTTTCCCCCAGATACGCAGTATTTT.

This clonotype has just a few counts. The chain uses TRBV5-5 and TRBJ1-1, with D unclear. The germline V gene encodes CDR1 SGHKS and CDR2 YYEKEE (reference sequence). Trimming shortened V by 4 bases and J by 1 base, and 8 bases separated the two germline ends. The CDR3 sequence is 13 residues long. The CDR3 here is CASSQSTNTEAFF. The CDR3 DNA reads TGTGCCAGCAGCCAGAGTACGAACACTGAAGCTTTCTTT. The variable domain in full, with the rest retrieved from reference TRBV5-5 and TRBJ1-1, is DAGVTQSPTHLIKTRGQQVTLRCSPISGHKSVSWYQQVLGQGPQFIFQYYEKEERGRGNFPDRFSARQFPNYSSELNVNALLLGDSALYLCASSQSTNTEAFFGQGTRLTVV.

This clonotype was recorded many times. The gene calls are TRBV6-1 and TRBJ1-3; weak D call: TRBD1 (6 bases). CDR3 length equals 16 residues. V was clipped by 5 bases and J by 1 base, with 15 bases between them. The germline CDR1 and CDR2 sequences are MNHNS and SASEGT. CDR3 sequence reads: CASSHKGGASGNTIYF. The CDR3, as DNA: TGTGCCAGCAGTCATAAAGGGGGGGCGTCTGGAAACACCATATATTTT.

The V gene is TRBV5-1, the J gene TRBJ2-2, with 7 bases lining up with TRBD2. The CDR3 loop spans 13 amino acids. After removal of 5 bases from V and 5 bases from J, the junction contained 3 bases not matched to a gene. Germline V gives CDR1 SGHRS, CDR2 YFSETQ. The CDR3: CASSGSGTGELFF. CDR3 DNA sequence: TGCGCCAGCAGTGGTAGCGGGACCGGGGAGCTGTTTTTT.

This clonotype was seen a handful of times. J is TRBJ2-1 and V is TRBV5-1; 12 bases are shared with TRBD2. Trimming took 3 bases from V and 7 from J; bases not matched to a gene: 11. The CDR3 runs to 17 residues. Germline CDR1 is SGHRS and CDR2 is YFSETQ. For the CDR3, the DNA is TGCGCCAGCAGCTCAAAGACTAGCGGGAGACTACGGAATGAGCAGTTCTTC. Translation gives CASSSKTSGRLRNEQFF.

In this sample, this clonotype turned up a few times. The J gene is TRBJ2-2, the V gene TRBV3-1; D gene uncertain. V gave up 4 bases and J gave up 5 bases, with 8 bases separating them. The CDR3 runs to 13 residues. Germline-derived CDR1 and CDR2 are LGHDT and YNNKEL (reference sequence). CDR3 in amino acids: CASSRIDTGELFF. CDR3 in DNA: TGTGCCAGCAGCCGCATCGATACCGGGGAGCTGTTTTTT.

On this clonotype: The junction does not match germline at one end; this may be a read error. The rearrangement links TRBV11-2 to TRBJ2-2; tentative D call: TRBD2 (6 bases). There are 15 residues in the CDR3. The germline V gene has CDR1 SGHAT and CDR2 FQNNGV. CDR3 residues: CASRLAAGGTGELFF. The CDR3 nucleotides read TGTGCCAGCAGATTAGCGGCAGGCGGCACCGGGGAGCTGTTTTTT.

This clonotype was counted ten times or more. The chain uses TRBV20-1 and TRBJ2-7; D may be TRBD1 or TRBD2 (5 bases each). Germline CDR1 is DFQATT and CDR2 is SNEGSKA (reference sequence). This CDR3 contains 12 residues. V dropped 7 bases and J dropped 1 base, with 11 bases sitting between them. Here the CDR3 reads CSVPGRSYEQYF. The DNA of the CDR3 is TGCAGTGTTCCGGGACGGTCCTACGAGCAGTACTTC.

This clonotype showed up just a few times. V usage is TRBV3-1 and J usage is TRBJ1-5; the D is unclear. V was trimmed by 3 bases and J by 0 bases, leaving 12 bases between them. CDR3 length equals 16 residues. Germline V CDR1 and CDR2: LGHDT, YNNKEL (reference sequence). CDR3 region: CASSQGNQNSNQPQHF. In DNA form, the CDR3 reads TGTGCCAGCAGCCAGGGCAATCAAAATAGCAATCAGCCCCAGCATTTT.

Regarding this clonotype: Given a much more abundant clone one base away, this may be a read error. The chain combines TRBV7-9 with TRBJ2-1, with 9 bases aligning to TRBD1. The CDR3 is 14 amino acids. CDR1 SEHNR and CDR2 FQNEAQ come from the germline V gene (reference sequence). CDR3 sequence reads: CASSPATGGGEQLF. DNA for the CDR3: TGTGCCAGCAGCCCGGCGACAGGGGGAGGTGAGCAGCTCTTC. Drawing the rest from reference TRBV7-9 and TRBJ2-1, the complete variable domain is DTGVSQNPRHKITKRGQNVTFRCDPISEHNRLYWYRQTLGQGPEFLTYFQNEAQLEKSRLLSDRFSAERPKGSFSTLEIQRTEQGDSAMYLCASSPATGGGEQLFGPGTRLTVL.

This clonotype was found many times. The chain is built from TRBV6-2 or TRBV6-3 and TRBJ2-7; a possible D gene is TRBD1 (6 bases). Germline values: CDR1 MNHEY, CDR2 SVGEGT. The V gene lost 4 bases and the J gene lost 0 bases, with 13 bases spanning the gap. The CDR3 spans 15 residues. The CDR3 region has the DNA TGTGCCAGCAGTTTACAGGGCCTTAGCTCCTACGAGCAGTACTTC. It codes for CASSLQGLSSYEQYF.

In its sample, this clonotype was seen a few times. The chain carries TRBV6-1 and TRBJ1-3; D is possibly TRBD1 (6 bases). The CDR3 consists of 14 residues. From germline, CDR1 is MNHNS and CDR2 SASEGT. The V end was cut by 6 bases, the J end by 4 bases, with 13 bases between. CDR3 protein: CASRYRVGGNTIYF. The CDR3 DNA reads TGTGCCAGCAGATACAGGGTTGGCGGAAACACCATATATTTT.

V gene TRBV4-2 combines with J gene TRBJ2-2; 13 bases agree with TRBD2. The CDR3 has 18 amino acids. V trimming: 2 bases; J trimming: 0 bases; junction bases outside the gene matches: 3. Germline V gene lookup returns CDR1 LGHNA and CDR2 YNFKEQ. The CDR3 region has the DNA TGTGCCAGCAGCCAAACCGGACTAGCGGGGGCGAACACCGGGGAGCTGTTTTTT. The encoded protein is CASSQTGLAGANTGELFF.

This clonotype has ten or more counts. The V call is TRBV30, the J call TRBJ1-4; D is undetermined. Per germline, CDR1 GTSNPN and CDR2 SVGIG (reference sequence). The CDR3 is made up of 13 amino acids. Trimming removed 1 base from V and 8 bases from J, with 11 bases in between. The CDR3 nucleotides read TGTGCCTGGAGTGGATCGGGAGTCGAAAAACTGTTTTTT. Translating gives CAWSGSGVEKLFF.

At least ten counts were recorded for this clonotype. This rearrangement joins TRBV19 to TRBJ2-7; D may correspond to TRBD1 or TRBD2 (5 bases each). The V end lost 4 bases, the J end lost 2 bases, and 12 bases lay between the germline ends. The CDR3 extends over 14 amino acids. The germline V gene encodes CDR1 LNHDA and CDR2 SQIVND (reference sequence). The CDR3 DNA reads TGTGCCAGTAGTAGGGGGACCGGGACCTACGAGCAGTACTTC. Protein: CASSRGTGTYEQYF.

This chain joins TRBV24-1 and TRBJ1-1, with D unclear. CDR1 is KGHDR, CDR2 SFDVKD, per germline. V was trimmed by 2 bases and J by 4 bases, leaving 10 bases between them. The CDR3 has 14 amino acids. CDR3 residues: CATSDSIPATEAFF. In nucleotides, the CDR3 is TGTGCCACCAGTGATTCCATTCCTGCCACTGAAGCTTTCTTT.

This clonotype was seen repeatedly, ten times or more. The chain recombines TRBV11-2 with TRBJ2-1, with 9 bases identical to TRBD2. Germline lookup yields CDR1 SGHAT and CDR2 FQNNGV. Germline trimming cut 4 bases from V and 5 bases from J; bases unmatched to any gene: 6. The CDR3 contains 15 residues. In nucleotides, the CDR3 is TGTGCCAGCAGCTCCGGACTAGCGTCTAACAATGAGCAGTTCTTC. This codes for CASSSGLASNNEQFF.

This clonotype was observed a few times. J is TRBJ1-5 and V is TRBV5-5, with 7 bases lining up with TRBD1. The trim removed 1 base at V and 4 bases at J, leaving 11 bases unmatched. This CDR3 spans 17 amino acids. Germline-derived CDR1 and CDR2 are SGHKS and YYEKEE (reference sequence). The CDR3 nucleotides are TGTGCCAGCAGCTTGAACCAGGACAGGAGTAGGAATCAGCCCCAGCATTTT. This translates into CASSLNQDRSRNQPQHF. Full variable domain (missing parts from reference TRBV5-5 and TRBJ1-5): DAGVTQSPTHLIKTRGQQVTLRCSPISGHKSVSWYQQVLGQGPQFIFQYYEKEERGRGNFPDRFSARQFPNYSSELNVNALLLGDSALYLCASSLNQDRSRNQPQHFGDGTRLSIL.

This clonotype showed up many times. The chain joins TRBV7-9 to TRBJ2-1; 10 nucleotides align to TRBD2. CDR3 length: 18 amino acids. Germline lookup yields CDR1 SEHNR and CDR2 FQNEAQ (reference sequence). J was trimmed by 6 bases and V by 5 bases; bases with no gene match: 16. CDR3 residues: CASSQGYGLAGVGNEQFF. CDR3 DNA: TGTGCCAGCAGCCAAGGGTATGGGCTAGCGGGAGTGGGCAATGAGCAGTTCTTC.

This clonotype was found many times. CDR3 amino acids: CAISESQTTYNEQFF. Written as DNA, the CDR3 is TGTGCCATCAGTGAGTCCCAAACCACCTACAATGAGCAGTTCTTC. The rearrangement links TRBV10-3 to TRBJ2-1; D unresolved. V shed 0 bases and J shed 2 bases, with 8 bases lying between them. CDR1 ENHRY and CDR2 SYGVKD come from the germline V gene. The CDR3 length is 15 residues.

Of note for this clonotype: This may arise from a read error, as a much more abundant clone is one base away. The J gene is TRBJ2-7, the V gene TRBV7-2, with D hard to call. The CDR3 extends over 11 amino acids. The germline V gene has CDR1 SGHTA and CDR2 FQGNSA. The CDR3: CVSNLYYEQYF. In nucleotides, the CDR3 is TGTGTCAGCAACTTATACTACGAGCAGTACTTC.

The chain carries TRBV30 and TRBJ2-7; D is perhaps TRBD1 or TRBD2 (6 bases each). Germline CDR1 reads GTSNPN; CDR2 reads SVGIG (reference sequence). V lost 5 bases and J lost 5, with 13 bases in between. CDR3 length: 12 amino acids. The CDR3 loop reads CAWGVGGHEQYF. The CDR3 coding sequence is TGTGCCTGGGGAGTCGGGGGCCACGAGCAGTACTTC.

The table lists this clonotype with many counts. This chain links TRBV25-1 with TRBJ1-4; D unclear. The CDR3 has 16 amino acids. Germline V CDR1 and CDR2: MGHDK, SYGVNS. The V and J ends lost 4 bases and 11 bases respectively, with 23 bases between them. The CDR3 DNA reads TGTGCCAGCAGTGTTGAAGGATGGGAGATACCGGAGAAACTGTTTTTT. This sequence encodes CASSVEGWEIPEKLFF.

The chain recombines TRBV27 with TRBJ1-2; tentatively, D is TRBD1 (6 bases). V was pared by 0 bases and J by 3 bases, with 8 bases between. The CDR3 has 14 residues. The germline gives CDR1 MNHEY, CDR2 SMNVEV (reference sequence). CDR3 sequence: CASSLSAGDYGYTF. In nucleotides, the CDR3 is TGTGCCAGCAGTTTATCAGCAGGGGACTATGGCTACACCTTC.